One sample yielded the 26 T cell receptor beta chains listed below, sequenced in a study of shared clonotypes between healthy human individuals. Assay used: immunoSEQ multiplex PCR; TCRdb lists only in-frame clones, some missing. The table includes about 100,000 clones, about 66% detected once. The sample was memory CD8+ T cells sorted from blood. This sample's subset: CD45RO+ cells pooled with CCR7-negative TemRA cells. The receptors originated from a woman aged 25-40 years in good health.

This clone turned up a few times. The chain employs TRBV7-3 and TRBJ1-1; perhaps TRBD1 as D (6 bases). Trimming stripped 5 bases from V and 1 base from J, with 8 bases between. The CDR3 is 13 residues long. CDR1 is SGHTA, CDR2 FQGTGA, per germline. Written as DNA, the CDR3 is TGTGCCAGCAGCGAGGGACAGAACACTGAAGCTTTCTTT. Amino acids: CASSEGQNTEAFF.

The V and J genes are TRBV11-1 and TRBJ1-5; the D is unclear. The CDR3 spans 15 residues. Germline CDR1 SGHAT, CDR2 FQDESV (reference sequence). V was clipped by 2 bases and J by 6 bases, with 14 bases between them. CDR3 in amino acids: CASSLSVSSSQPQHF. CDR3 coding DNA: TGTGCCAGCAGCTTAAGCGTGAGCTCGTCTCAGCCCCAGCATTTT. The whole variable domain, remainder taken from reference TRBV11-1 and TRBJ1-5, is EAEVAQSPRYKITEKSQAVAFWCDPISGHATLYWYRQILGQGPELLVQFQDESVVDDSQLPKDRFSAERLKGVDSTLKIQPAELGDSAMYLCASSLSVSSSQPQHFGDGTRLSIL.

As DNA, the CDR3 is TGTGCCAGTCGGACAGGTACTAGCAATCAGCCCCAGCATTTT. Amino acids: CASRTGTSNQPQHF. The V call is TRBV27, the J call TRBJ1-5; TRBD1 agrees at 7 bases. This CDR3 has 14 residues. The junction had 5 bases not matched to a gene; V was cut back by 9 bases and J by 0 bases. Germline lookup yields CDR1 MNHEY and CDR2 SMNVEV (reference sequence).

This clone was picked up a small number of times. The J gene is TRBJ2-5, the V gene TRBV2, with a possible D match to TRBD2 (5 bases). The CDR3 covers 17 residues. Trimming cost V 5 bases and J 4 bases, with 23 bases left between them. CDR1 and CDR2 from the germline V gene are SNHLY and FYNNEI. This CDR3 is CASSSLLQTRGGETQYF. The CDR3 region has the DNA TGTGCCAGCAGTAGCCTACTCCAAACTAGAGGAGGAGAGACCCAGTACTTC.

This clone came up a few times. This sequence joins TRBV4-1 and TRBJ2-2; D is undetermined. V was pared by 1 base and J by 1 base, with 13 bases between. CDR1 and CDR2 (germline): MGHRA, YSYEKL. The length of the CDR3 is 17 residues. The CDR3 DNA is TGCGCCAGCAGCCAAGGATCAACAGAAATGAACACCGGGGAGCTGTTTTTT. Protein: CASSQGSTEMNTGELFF.

The chain employs TRBV7-2 and TRBJ2-5; 9 bases match TRBD2. The CDR3 loop spans 18 amino acids. The V gene's germline CDR1 is SGHTA and CDR2 FQGNSA. V dropped 1 base and J dropped 1; count of bases not matched to a gene: 10. CDR3 bases: TGTGCCAGCAGCTTAGGACTAGCGGCCCTAGAGGCCCAAGAGACCCAGTACTTC. Amino acids: CASSLGLAALEAQETQYF.

In this sample, this clone turned up many times. The J gene is TRBJ2-3, the V gene TRBV5-4, with TRBD2 matching over 9 bases. CDR3 length equals 16 residues. CDR1 is SGHNT and CDR2 is YYREEE in the germline V gene (reference sequence). V was pared by 0 bases and J by 6 bases, with 8 bases of the junction left unmatched. Written as DNA, the CDR3 is TGTGCCAGCAGCTTGGTCGCGGGACTAGCAGGGGATACGCAGTATTTT. Amino acid sequence: CASSLVAGLAGDTQYF.

The chain links TRBV6-4 to TRBJ2-3; TRBD2 is a possible D gene (6 bases). Germline assignment: CDR1 MRHNA and CDR2 SNTAGT. V gave up 2 bases and J gave up 2 bases, with 11 bases separating them. The CDR3 length is 15 residues. The chain's CDR3 is CASSDKAGHTDTQYF. CDR3 DNA sequence: TGTGCCAGCAGTGACAAAGCGGGTCACACAGATACGCAGTATTTT.

This clone turned up a few times. The chain links TRBV13 to TRBJ2-7; the D is unclear. CDR1 is PRHDT and CDR2 is FYEKMQ in the germline V gene (reference sequence). The CDR3 extends over 13 amino acids. V shed 4 bases and J shed 5 bases, with 12 bases lying between them. CDR3 nucleotide sequence: TGTGCCAGCAGCTCCAAGGGTCCCGACGAGCAGTACTTC. This encodes CASSSKGPDEQYF. The full variable domain, in which reference TRBV13 and TRBJ2-7 provide the parts outside the CDR3, is AAGVIQSPRHLIKEKRETATLKCYPIPRHDTVYWYQQGPGQDPQFLISFYEKMQSDKGSIPDRFSAQQFSDYHSELNMSSLELGDSALYFCASSSKGPDEQYFGPGTRLTVT.

This chain links TRBV25-1 with TRBJ2-4; possibly TRBD1 or TRBD2 for D (6 bases each). Per germline, CDR1 MGHDK and CDR2 SYGVNS. Trimming removed 2 bases from V and 3 bases from J, with 17 bases in between. This CDR3 region has 17 residues. The CDR3 nucleotides read TGTGCCAGCAGTGAAGGGGGGCGCGGGAACCTCAAAAACATTCAGTACTTC. Translating gives CASSEGGRGNLKNIQYF.

The V and J genes are TRBV9 and TRBJ1-2; D perhaps matches TRBD1 (5 bases). The CDR3 consists of 17 residues. The V and J ends lost 0 bases and 7 bases respectively, with 22 bases between them. Germline values: CDR1 SGDLS, CDR2 YYNGEE. The DNA for the CDR3 is TGTGCCAGCAGCGTAGGAAAGATTTTCAGGGACCCCGGTGGCTACACCTTC. It codes for CASSVGKIFRDPGGYTF.

This chain links TRBV6-1 with TRBJ2-3; 7 bases align to TRBD2. Trimming cost V 6 bases and J 5 bases; bases outside gene matches: 20. Germline-derived CDR1 and CDR2 are MNHNS and SASEGT. The CDR3 contains 18 residues. CDR3 in amino acids: CASSELLTLAGGRDTQYF. The CDR3 nucleotides are TGTGCCAGCAGCGAACTGTTAACGTTAGCGGGCGGAAGAGATACGCAGTATTTT.

The table lists this clone with a few counts. This rearrangement joins TRBV2 to TRBJ1-1; D call uncertain. The germline V gene encodes CDR1 SNHLY and CDR2 FYNNEI. The CDR3 contains 11 residues. The V and J ends lost 10 bases and 3 bases respectively, with 9 bases between them. CDR3 DNA: TGTGCCACCCATACGGACACTGAAGCTTTCTTT. It yields the protein CATHTDTEAFF. Drawing the rest from reference TRBV2 and TRBJ1-1, the complete variable domain is EPEVTQTPSHQVTQMGQEVILRCVPISNHLYFYWYRQILGQKVEFLVSFYNNEISEKSEIFDDQFSVERPDGSNFTLKIRSTKLEDSAMYFCATHTDTEAFFGQGTRLTVV.

This chain links TRBV4-1 with TRBJ2-7; D ambiguous. The CDR3 covers 15 residues. Looked up from germline, CDR1 is MGHRA and CDR2 is YSYEKL. Trimming cost V 2 bases and J 0 bases, with 11 bases left between them. The CDR3 DNA reads TGCGCCAGCAGCCAACAAAATTTCGGCTCCTACGAGCAGTACTTC. Translation: CASSQQNFGSYEQYF.

The genes are TRBV28 and TRBJ1-3, with unresolved D. This CDR3 contains 13 residues. Germline V gene sequence: CDR1 MDHEN, CDR2 SYDVKM. Trimming left V 5 bases short and J 2 bases short, with 7 bases between. CDR3 sequence: CASSGLAGNTIYF. CDR3 DNA: TGTGCCAGCAGTGGCCTCGCTGGAAACACCATATATTTT.

In this sample, this clone turned up a few times. V gene TRBV6-5 combines with J gene TRBJ2-1, with TRBD2 identical over 7 bases. CDR1 is MNHEY, CDR2 SVGAGI, per germline. The V gene end was trimmed by 5 bases and the J gene end by 2 bases; junction bases not matched to a gene: 3. CDR3 size: 14 residues. This CDR3 reads CASSNLAAYNEQFF. The CDR3 DNA is TGTGCCAGCAGTAATCTAGCGGCCTACAATGAGCAGTTCTTC.

This sequence joins TRBV2 and TRBJ2-2, with 7 bases aligning to TRBD2. Trimming cost V 7 bases and J 0 bases; bases outside gene matches: 5. In germline, CDR1 is SNHLY, CDR2 FYNNEI. CDR3 length: 15 residues. CDR3 coding DNA: TGTGCCAGCACAGAGGGGACTACGAACACCGGGGAGCTGTTTTTT. Encoded protein: CASTEGTTNTGELFF.

The V gene is TRBV11-1, the J gene TRBJ2-4; TRBD2 is a possible D gene (6 bases). The CDR3 is 13 amino acids. Trimming took 2 bases from V and 5 from J, leaving 7 bases between them. CDR1 is SGHAT, CDR2 FQDESV, per germline (reference sequence). The CDR3 sequence is CASSLSGENIQYF. CDR3 nucleotides: TGTGCCAGCAGCTTATCGGGAGAAAACATTCAGTACTTC.

The rearrangement joins TRBV28 to TRBJ2-5; D may be TRBD2 (5 bases). Germline V CDR1 and CDR2: MDHEN, SYDVKM. Trimming removed 8 bases from V and 1 base from J, with 23 bases in between. This CDR3 contains 17 residues. Written as DNA, the CDR3 is TGTGCCAGCGCCTTTCCCCCGAAAAGGACTCCCCAAGAGACCCAGTACTTC. Translated: CASAFPPKRTPQETQYF. The variable domain in full, with the rest retrieved from reference TRBV28 and TRBJ2-5, is DVKVTQSSRYLVKRTGEKVFLECVQDMDHENMFWYRQDPGLGLRLIYFSYDVKMKEKGDIPEGYSVSREKKERFSLILESASTNQTSMYLCASAFPPKRTPQETQYFGPGTRLLVL.

The V gene is TRBV28, the J gene TRBJ2-1; the match to TRBD2 covers 10 bases. V dropped 6 bases and J dropped 9; count of bases not matched to a gene: 8. CDR1 MDHEN and CDR2 SYDVKM come from the germline V gene. The CDR3 is 14 amino acids. The chain's CDR3 is CASRAGLAMGEQFF. The CDR3 DNA sequence: TGTGCCAGCAGAGCGGGACTAGCGATGGGTGAGCAGTTCTTC.

The chain is built from TRBV11-2 and TRBJ1-1, with TRBD1 identical over 9 bases. J gave up 5 bases and V 1 base, and 2 bases lay outside the gene matches. The CDR3 loop spans 14 amino acids. The germline V gene has CDR1 SGHAT and CDR2 FQNNGV. In DNA form, the CDR3 reads TGTGCCAGCAGCTTAGGACAGGGGGGGACTGAAGCTTTCTTT. Protein: CASSLGQGGTEAFF.

V gene TRBV25-1 combines with J gene TRBJ1-1; D possibly corresponds to TRBD1 (5 bases). The CDR3 covers 15 residues. CDR1 MGHDK and CDR2 SYGVNS come from the germline V gene. V lost 8 bases to trimming and J lost 4 bases, with 20 bases between them. The DNA for the CDR3 is TGTGCCAGCCTTGGGGCGCGGGCGGGCGGCACTGAAGCTTTCTTT. This sequence encodes CASLGARAGGTEAFF.

This clone was counted a single time. The chain combines TRBV7-6 with TRBJ1-3, with D unresolved. Germline V lookup: CDR1 SGHVS, CDR2 FNYEAQ. The CDR3 has 15 amino acids. Deletions cut 1 base from V and 0 bases from J, with 7 bases between. CDR3 sequence reads: CASSLGGGSGNTIYF. The CDR3 DNA follows: TGTGCCAGCAGCTTAGGTGGAGGCTCTGGAAACACCATATATTTT. Drawing the rest from reference TRBV7-6 and TRBJ1-3, the complete variable domain is GAGVSQSPRYKVTKRGQDVALRCDPISGHVSLYWYRQALGQGPEFLTYFNYEAQQDKSGLPNDRFSAERPEGSISTLTIQRTEQRDSAMYRCASSLGGGSGNTIYFGEGSWLTVV.

This clone was observed many times. This chain links TRBV6-1 with TRBJ2-7, with D unresolved. This CDR3 has 13 amino acids. Trimming shortened V by 3 bases and J by 6 bases, and 12 bases separated the two germline ends. CDR1 MNHNS and CDR2 SASEGT come from the germline V gene. The CDR3, as DNA: TGTGCCAGCAGTGAGTCGTCCACAGCCGAGCAGTACTTC. This codes for CASSESSTAEQYF.

The rearrangement joins TRBV5-1 to TRBJ2-1; D gene uncertain. CDR1 and CDR2 (germline): SGHRS, YFSETQ. V lost 1 base to trimming and J lost 3 bases, with 2 bases between them. The CDR3 is 12 residues long. The CDR3 DNA is TGCGCCAGCAGCTTGCACTACAATGAGCAGTTCTTC. Amino acids: CASSLHYNEQFF.

In its sample, this clone was seen a few times. The J gene is TRBJ1-5, the V gene TRBV28; 10 bases align to TRBD1. Germline V gives CDR1 MDHEN, CDR2 SYDVKM. The length of the CDR3 is 15 residues. The ends lost 2 bases at V and 3 bases at J; junction bases unmatched: 1. The CDR3 DNA sequence: TGTGCCAGCAGTTTAAGACAGGGGGCCAATCAGCCCCAGCATTTT. Amino acids: CASSLRQGANQPQHF.